The 5 T cell receptor beta chains in this list originate from one sample, sequenced in a study of blood T cell repertoires in COVID-19. The data were produced by immunoSEQ multiplex PCR, yet TCRdb's version contains in-frame clones alone and is incomplete. This table has about 130,000 clones, around 82% appearing once. The material sequenced was peripheral blood. Every receptor here comes from a woman between 25 and 40 years old who had recovered from COVID-19.

With respect to this clone: Other DNA variants within this sample encode the same CDR3. The CDR3 DNA sequence: TGCGCCAGCAGCCCTGGGACAGTCTCTGGAAACACCATATATTTT. Translated: CASSPGTVSGNTIYF. This chain connects TRBV5-1 to TRBJ1-3; 7 positions match TRBD1. The trim removed 4 bases at V and 0 bases at J, leaving 4 bases unmatched. Germline V gene data show CDR1 as SGHRS and CDR2 as YFSETQ. The CDR3 length is 15 residues.

The rearrangement uses TRBV5-1 and TRBJ1-3; 7 nucleotides match TRBD1. The J segment lost 4 bases and the V segment lost 2 bases, leaving 3 bases of the junction unmatched. Germline CDR1 SGHRS, CDR2 YFSETQ. The CDR3 spans 14 residues. CDR3 amino acids: CASSLQGFGNTIYF. The DNA of the CDR3 is TGCGCCAGCAGCTTACAGGGGTTCGGAAACACCATATATTTT.

This clone was counted a few times. The chain carries TRBV6-2 or TRBV6-3 and TRBJ2-1, with 7 nucleotides matching TRBD2. The CDR3 runs to 15 residues. Germline loops: CDR1 MNHEY, CDR2 SVGEGT. The junction had 3 bases not matched to a gene; V was cut back by 0 bases and J by 4 bases. CDR3 sequence reads: CASSYSGGDYNEQFF. For the CDR3, the DNA is TGTGCCAGCAGTTACTCGGGGGGGGATTACAATGAGCAGTTCTTC.

The gene calls are TRBV13 and TRBJ1-6, with TRBD1 identical over 9 bases. Looked up from germline, CDR1 is PRHDT and CDR2 is FYEKMQ (reference sequence). CDR3 size: 17 residues. Losses at the gene ends were 4 bases for V and 7 bases for J; bases not matched to a gene: 11. This CDR3 reads CASSSPGTGIQNSPLHF. The CDR3 DNA reads as TGTGCCAGCAGCTCCCCCGGGACAGGGATTCAGAATTCACCCCTCCACTTT.

This clone has at least ten counts. The rearrangement joins TRBV29-1 to TRBJ1-1; D not certain. The CDR3 has 13 amino acids. The germline V gene has CDR1 SQVTM and CDR2 ANQGSEA. Trimming left V 0 bases short and J 1 base short, with 6 bases between. Written as DNA, the CDR3 is TGCAGCGTTGAAGACAGAGGGAACACTGAAGCTTTCTTT. Translating it yields CSVEDRGNTEAFF. Variable domain in full (rest from reference TRBV29-1 and TRBJ1-1): SAVISQKPSRDICQRGTSLTIQCQVDSQVTMMFWYRQQPGQSLTLIATANQGSEATYESGFVIDKFPISRPNLTFSTLTVSNMSPEDSSIYLCSVEDRGNTEAFFGQGTRLTVV.